This T cell receptor (beta chain) was profiled in a study of blood T cells in healthy people across ages. The V gene's germline CDR1 is SGHTA and CDR2 FQGNSA. This CDR3 comprises 14 residues. V shed 3 bases, J shed 5 bases, and the junction held 5 bases outside the gene matches. With a J-beta primer mix and a sample-barcoded 5' primer, a second PCR ran about 7 to 11 cycles. Using its own MiXCR run on the 5' RACE reads, TCRdb lists one record per CDR3 protein. The repertoire consists of 550,000 to 600,000 distinct CDR3 sequences, with roughly 48% occurring once and the leading ten covering 20% to 25%.

The J gene is TRBJ1-1, the V gene TRBV7-2, with TRBD1 matching over 8 bases. The sample was blood. This TCR was recovered from a man older than 75 in good health. CDR3 residues: CASSFSQGATEAFF. CDR3 bases: TGTGCCAGCAGCTTCAGCCAGGGGGCGACTGAAGCTTTCTTT.